The 23 T cell receptor beta chains listed next were all sequenced from one sample in a study of shared clonotypes between healthy human individuals. The assay was immunoSEQ multiplex PCR, and TCRdb's table has in-frame clones only and misses some. The repertoire holds roughly 2.1 million clones, with 85% to 95% as singletons. Naive CD8 isolation took CD45RO-negative cells positively selected for CCR7 and excluded terminally differentiated effector memory CD45RA+ cells. Sequenced: naive CD8+ T cells from PBMCs. The receptor source for this set is a man aged 18 to 30 in good health. Some clones in this sample may be carry-over from other donors' samples.

The rearrangement uses TRBV5-5 and TRBJ2-7; 13 bases map to TRBD2. The CDR3 runs to 19 residues. Germline-derived CDR1 and CDR2 are SGHKS and YYEKEE (reference sequence). Trimming removed 3 bases from V and 4 bases from J; junction bases left unmatched: 16. The CDR3 DNA follows: TGTGCCAGCAGCTCTTTGGGGGTGCCTAGACTAGCGGGAGGTTACGAGCAGTACTTC. Its protein product is CASSSLGVPRLAGGYEQYF.

V gene TRBV4-1 combines with J gene TRBJ2-2; the D gene is possibly TRBD2 (5 bases). Trimming took 0 bases from V and 1 from J, leaving 15 bases between them. CDR1 MGHRA and CDR2 YSYEKL come from the germline V gene. The CDR3 length is 18 residues. The CDR3 spells CASSQDFSQAVNTGELFF. The CDR3, as DNA: TGCGCCAGCAGCCAAGATTTTTCCCAAGCGGTGAACACCGGGGAGCTGTTTTTT.

The rearrangement links TRBV7-9 to TRBJ2-1; 12 bases line up with TRBD2. CDR1 is SEHNR, CDR2 FQNEAQ, per germline (reference sequence). J gave up 4 bases and V 5 bases, and 6 bases lay outside the gene matches. The CDR3 runs 16 residues. CDR3 region: CASSALTSGRYNEQFF. The CDR3 region has the DNA TGTGCCAGCAGCGCACTGACTAGCGGGAGATACAATGAGCAGTTCTTC.

J is TRBJ2-7 and V is TRBV5-1; 9 nucleotides line up with TRBD1. Trimming removed 3 bases from V and 3 bases from J; junction bases left unmatched: 7. The CDR3 length is 15 residues. Germline V lookup: CDR1 SGHRS, CDR2 YFSETQ. CDR3 in DNA: TGCGCCAGCAGCTATGGGACAGGGTTTAGCTACGAGCAGTACTTC. It yields the protein CASSYGTGFSYEQYF.

The chain recombines TRBV7-9 with TRBJ2-7, with D hard to call. The V gene lost 1 base and the J gene lost 1 base, with 11 bases spanning the gap. Germline loops: CDR1 SEHNR, CDR2 FQNEAQ (reference sequence). The CDR3 totals 15 residues. The CDR3 DNA is TGTGCCAGCAGCTTAGAGGGCCACGGTTCCTACGAGCAGTACTTC. Translating it yields CASSLEGHGSYEQYF. Filled out from reference TRBV7-9 and TRBJ2-7, the complete variable domain reads DTGVSQNPRHKITKRGQNVTFRCDPISEHNRLYWYRQTLGQGPEFLTYFQNEAQLEKSRLLSDRFSAERPKGSFSTLEIQRTEQGDSAMYLCASSLEGHGSYEQYFGPGTRLTVT.

This chain uses TRBV7-2 with TRBJ2-3, with D possibly being TRBD2 (6 bases). Germline lookup yields CDR1 SGHTA and CDR2 FQGNSA. Trimming pared 1 base from V and 5 bases from J, leaving 16 bases between. The CDR3 has 16 amino acids. The CDR3, as DNA: TGTGCCAGCAGCTTAGTAGGAGGGCCCCGGCAAGATACGCAGTATTTT. Protein product: CASSLVGGPRQDTQYF.

The sample holds one count of this clone. The identical CDR3 is also encoded by other nucleotide sequences in the sample. The rearrangement uses TRBV11-2 and TRBJ2-7, with no clear D. This CDR3 has 13 residues. Trimming left V 1 base short and J 3 bases short, with 7 bases between. Germline CDR1 is SGHAT and CDR2 is FQNNGV. The CDR3 nucleotides are TGTGCCAGCAGCTTAGGATCCAGCTACGAGCAGTACTTC. Encoded protein: CASSLGSSYEQYF.

The CDR3 nucleotides are TGTGCCAGCAGCTTGGGGCTTGCTGGGGCCAACGTCCTGACTTTC. Translating gives CASSLGLAGANVLTF. The chain combines TRBV5-4 with TRBJ2-6; D is undetermined. CDR3 size: 15 residues. The germline V and J ends were trimmed by 0 bases and 2 bases, with 6 bases remaining between them. CDR1 is SGHNT and CDR2 is YYREEE in the germline V gene (reference sequence).

This clone was seen more than once but under ten times. The genes are TRBV27 and TRBJ2-7; the D gene is possibly TRBD1 (6 bases). The CDR3 spans 15 residues. Trimming took 6 bases from V and 3 from J, leaving 18 bases between them. Germline V CDR1 and CDR2: MNHEY, SMNVEV (reference sequence). The CDR3 is CASSGTSVLGYEQYF. The CDR3 bases are TGTGCCAGCAGCGGGACATCTGTCCTTGGCTACGAGCAGTACTTC.

This clone appeared a single time. The same CDR3 arises from other DNA sequences in this sample as well. CDR3: CASSYSGDTQYF. The CDR3 DNA is TGTGCCAGCAGTTACTCCGGGGATACGCAGTATTTT. The genes are TRBV6-5 and TRBJ2-3; D is ambiguous. The CDR3 is 12 residues long. Trimming stripped 0 bases from V and 6 bases from J, with 4 bases between. Germline assignment: CDR1 MNHEY and CDR2 SVGAGI.

The chain combines TRBV4-3 with TRBJ2-1, with unresolved D. Germline-derived CDR1 and CDR2 are LGHNA and YSLEER. CDR3 length: 16 residues. The ends were cut back, 4 bases at V and 2 bases at J, with 15 bases in the middle. CDR3 DNA: TGCGCCAGCAGCCGGGGTAGGCGACACACCTACAATGAGCAGTTCTTC. It is translated as CASSRGRRHTYNEQFF.

V usage is TRBV6-6 and J usage is TRBJ2-4; the match to TRBD2 covers 10 bases. The germline CDR1 and CDR2 sequences are MNHNY and SVGAGI (reference sequence). The CDR3 spans 16 residues. Trimming took 0 bases from V and 6 from J; bases not matched to a gene: 5. CDR3 nucleotide sequence: TGTGCCAGCAGTTACTCCGGACTAGCGGAGGGAAACATTCAGTACTTC. It is translated as CASSYSGLAEGNIQYF.

V gene TRBV7-9 combines with J gene TRBJ1-2; 7 positions match TRBD1. Trimming at V came to 4 bases and at J to 1 base, leaving 9 bases not matched to a gene. Germline loops: CDR1 SEHNR, CDR2 FQNEAQ (reference sequence). The CDR3 is 16 residues long. The CDR3 DNA reads TGTGCCAGCAGCTCGGGGGGGACAGAATATAACTATGGCTACACCTTC. Amino acid sequence: CASSSGGTEYNYGYTF.

For this clone: The sample contains more than one DNA sequence encoding this CDR3. The V gene is TRBV18, the J gene TRBJ1-5; a possible D gene is TRBD1 (6 bases). This CDR3 spans 14 amino acids. From germline, CDR1 is KGHSH and CDR2 LQKENI. Between the trimmed V and J ends, which lost 0 bases and 6 bases, there was a span of 9 bases. CDR3 DNA sequence: TGTGCCAGCTCACCACCGGGAGGGGGTCAGCCCCAGCATTTT. It codes for CASSPPGGGQPQHF.

The gene calls are TRBV5-4 and TRBJ2-2; D gene uncertain. V dropped 5 bases and J dropped 6 bases, with 8 bases sitting between them. This CDR3 contains 12 residues. Per germline, CDR1 SGHNT and CDR2 YYREEE (reference sequence). The CDR3 nucleotides are TGTGCCAGCAGTTGGAGCGCCGGGGAGCTGTTTTTT. Protein sequence: CASSWSAGELFF.

J is TRBJ1-1 and V is TRBV27, with D possibly matching TRBD1 (5 bases). Trimming left V 2 bases short and J 5 bases short, with 15 bases between. The CDR3 extends over 15 amino acids. Germline values: CDR1 MNHEY, CDR2 SMNVEV (reference sequence). CDR3 loop: CASSLGFAGRTEAFF. CDR3 in DNA: TGTGCCAGCAGTTTAGGGTTCGCAGGGAGGACTGAAGCTTTCTTT.

Only one count was recorded for this clone. Other DNA sequences in the sample encode the same CDR3. The chain recombines TRBV29-1 with TRBJ2-3, with 9 bases lining up with TRBD2. The ends lost 3 bases at V and 0 bases at J; junction bases unmatched: 4. This CDR3 contains 15 residues. CDR1 is SQVTM, CDR2 ANQGSEA, per germline. CDR3 coding DNA: TGCAGCGTTGAGCCTACTAGCGGGAGCACAGATACGCAGTATTTT. It specifies CSVEPTSGSTDTQYF.

The chain is built from TRBV28 and TRBJ2-5, with 11 bases matching TRBD2. CDR3 length equals 16 residues. Germline V gene sequence: CDR1 MDHEN, CDR2 SYDVKM. J gave up 1 base and V 2 bases, and 3 bases lay outside the gene matches. The CDR3 reads CASSLAGLAAQETQYF. The CDR3 DNA follows: TGTGCCAGCAGTTTAGCGGGACTAGCGGCCCAAGAGACCCAGTACTTC.

The genes are TRBV28 and TRBJ1-4; 8 bases are shared with TRBD1. Germline V gives CDR1 MDHEN, CDR2 SYDVKM. With V trimmed by 5 bases and J by 8 bases, 10 bases remained unmatched. The CDR3 consists of 15 residues. The CDR3 bases are TGTGCCAGCAGTCCCGGACAGGGAGTGTGGGAAAAACTGTTTTTT. Amino acids: CASSPGQGVWEKLFF.

The V call is TRBV6-5, the J call TRBJ1-4; D is unresolved. The CDR3 has 14 residues. The germline gives CDR1 MNHEY, CDR2 SVGAGI. V lost 6 bases and J lost 0, with 8 bases in between. The CDR3 loop is CASRAVATNEKLFF. For the CDR3, the DNA is TGTGCCAGCAGGGCGGTTGCAACTAATGAAAAACTGTTTTTT.

This clone was observed once. This CDR3 is CSVELTRTDYPYEQYF. The CDR3 nucleotides read TGCAGCGTTGAGTTGACCCGGACAGATTACCCCTACGAGCAGTACTTC. The chain carries TRBV29-1 and TRBJ2-7, with a weak D call TRBD1 (6 bases). The length of the CDR3 is 16 residues. Germline V lookup: CDR1 SQVTM, CDR2 ANQGSEA. V was cut by 3 bases and J by 2 bases, with 20 bases left in between.

This clone appeared once. The chain has TRBV27 and TRBJ2-3, with 13 bases that match TRBD2. J gave up 6 bases and V 5 bases, and 14 bases lay outside the gene matches. This CDR3 region has 18 residues. Germline V gives CDR1 MNHEY, CDR2 SMNVEV (reference sequence). CDR3 nucleotide sequence: TGTGCCAGCAGTGACCTCATAATAGGGACTAGCGGGACCGATACGCAGTATTTT. Its translation is CASSDLIIGTSGTDTQYF.

Turning to this clone: In the same sample, other DNA sequences code for this CDR3. The V gene is TRBV7-9, the J gene TRBJ2-7, with D uncertain. Trimming removed 0 bases from V and 5 bases from J, with 5 bases in between. The CDR3 extends over 12 amino acids. Germline values: CDR1 SEHNR, CDR2 FQNEAQ (reference sequence). This CDR3 is CASSLAVDEQYF. The CDR3 DNA reads TGTGCCAGCAGCTTAGCGGTTGACGAGCAGTACTTC.